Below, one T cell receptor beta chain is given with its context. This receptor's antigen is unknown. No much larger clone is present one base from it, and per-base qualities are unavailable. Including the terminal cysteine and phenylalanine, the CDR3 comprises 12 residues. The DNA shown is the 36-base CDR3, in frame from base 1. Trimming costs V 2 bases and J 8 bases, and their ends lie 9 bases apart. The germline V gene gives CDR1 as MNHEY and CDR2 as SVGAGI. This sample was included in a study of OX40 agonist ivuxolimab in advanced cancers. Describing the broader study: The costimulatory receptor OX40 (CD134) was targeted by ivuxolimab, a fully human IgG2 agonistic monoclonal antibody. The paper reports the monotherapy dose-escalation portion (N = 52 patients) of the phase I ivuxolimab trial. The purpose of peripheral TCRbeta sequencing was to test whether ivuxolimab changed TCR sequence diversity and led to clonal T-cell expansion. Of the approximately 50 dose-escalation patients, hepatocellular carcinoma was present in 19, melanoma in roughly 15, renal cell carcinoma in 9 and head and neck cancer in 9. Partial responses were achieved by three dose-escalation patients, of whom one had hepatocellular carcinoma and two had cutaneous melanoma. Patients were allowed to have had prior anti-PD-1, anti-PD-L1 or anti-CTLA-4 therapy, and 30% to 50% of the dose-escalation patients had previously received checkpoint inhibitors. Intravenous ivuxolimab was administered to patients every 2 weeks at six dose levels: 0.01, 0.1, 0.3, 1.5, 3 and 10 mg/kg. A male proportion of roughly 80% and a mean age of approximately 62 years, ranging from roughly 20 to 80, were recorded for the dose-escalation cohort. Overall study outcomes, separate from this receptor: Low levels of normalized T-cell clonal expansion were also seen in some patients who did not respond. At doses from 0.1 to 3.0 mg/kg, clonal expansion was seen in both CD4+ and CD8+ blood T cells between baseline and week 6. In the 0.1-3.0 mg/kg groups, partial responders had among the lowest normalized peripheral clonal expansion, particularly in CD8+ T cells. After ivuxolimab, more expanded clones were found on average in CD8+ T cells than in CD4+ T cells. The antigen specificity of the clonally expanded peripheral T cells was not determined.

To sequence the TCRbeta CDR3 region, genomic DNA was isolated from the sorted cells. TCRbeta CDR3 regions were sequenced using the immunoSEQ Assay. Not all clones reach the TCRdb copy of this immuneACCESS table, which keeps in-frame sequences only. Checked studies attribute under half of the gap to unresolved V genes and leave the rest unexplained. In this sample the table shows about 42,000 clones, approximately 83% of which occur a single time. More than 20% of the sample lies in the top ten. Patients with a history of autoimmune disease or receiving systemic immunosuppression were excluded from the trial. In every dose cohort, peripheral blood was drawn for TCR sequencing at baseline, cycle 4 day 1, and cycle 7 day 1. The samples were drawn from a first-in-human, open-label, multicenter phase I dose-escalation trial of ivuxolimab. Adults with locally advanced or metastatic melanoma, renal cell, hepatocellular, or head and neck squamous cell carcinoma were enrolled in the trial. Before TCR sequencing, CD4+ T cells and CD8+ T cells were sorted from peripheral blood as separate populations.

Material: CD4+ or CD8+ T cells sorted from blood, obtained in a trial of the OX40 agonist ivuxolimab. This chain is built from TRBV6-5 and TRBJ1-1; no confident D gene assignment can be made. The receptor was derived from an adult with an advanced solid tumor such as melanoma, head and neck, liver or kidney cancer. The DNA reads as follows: TGTGCCAGCAGTTACGATCAAAGGGAAGCTTTCTTT. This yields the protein CASSYDQREAFF.